The T cell receptor (beta chain) described here comes from a study of shared clonotypes between healthy human individuals. As to this clone: Its antigen remains unknown.

Every one of the donors was a Caucasian adult that lived in Nashville, Tennessee. Some clones are missing from TCRdb's copy, which holds only in-frame ones; the method was immunoSEQ multiplex PCR. The sample records under 1,100,000 clones, more than 65% being singletons. Study-wide points: Clonotype sharing across a handful of donors was observed for around 4.5% of naive CD4 clonotypes.

The receptor was isolated from a man aged 18 to 35 in good health. Sequences were obtained from memory CD4+ T cells sorted from blood. As to subset: CD45RA-negative fraction.

CDR3 in amino acids: CASKGQGRSYEQYF. In DNA form, the CDR3 reads TGCGCCAGCAAAGGACAGGGCAGATCCTACGAGCAGTACTTC. V usage is TRBV5-1 and J usage is TRBJ2-7; 8 nucleotides match TRBD1. With V trimmed by 6 bases and J by 1 base, 6 bases remained unmatched. The CDR3 extends over 14 amino acids. CDR1 is SGHRS, CDR2 YFSETQ, per germline.